Described below is a single T cell receptor (beta chain) sequence and its context. There are 19 residues in the CDR3. Germline V gene data show CDR1 as ENHRY and CDR2 as SYGVKD. With V trimmed by 6 bases and J by 4 bases, 19 bases remained unmatched. Sequencing was performed with immunoSEQ multiplex PCR; in TCRdb, only in-frame clones are kept and a portion is missing. Of about 190,000 clones listed, about 80% are singletons. The data are from a study of blood T cell repertoires in COVID-19. Study in general: In each case, the material was cDNA or gDNA derived from T cells, B-cell-depleted T cells, or PBMCs.

The TCR originated in a man aged 25-40 years with active or convalescent COVID-19. Sequencing used peripheral blood. The V and J genes are TRBV10-3 and TRBJ2-2; 8 nucleotides align to TRBD2. The CDR3 DNA reads TGTGCCATCAGAGAAACTCCCGGGACTAGAGATCGGGGCACCGGGGAGCTGTTTTTT. Protein sequence: CAIRETPGTRDRGTGELFF.